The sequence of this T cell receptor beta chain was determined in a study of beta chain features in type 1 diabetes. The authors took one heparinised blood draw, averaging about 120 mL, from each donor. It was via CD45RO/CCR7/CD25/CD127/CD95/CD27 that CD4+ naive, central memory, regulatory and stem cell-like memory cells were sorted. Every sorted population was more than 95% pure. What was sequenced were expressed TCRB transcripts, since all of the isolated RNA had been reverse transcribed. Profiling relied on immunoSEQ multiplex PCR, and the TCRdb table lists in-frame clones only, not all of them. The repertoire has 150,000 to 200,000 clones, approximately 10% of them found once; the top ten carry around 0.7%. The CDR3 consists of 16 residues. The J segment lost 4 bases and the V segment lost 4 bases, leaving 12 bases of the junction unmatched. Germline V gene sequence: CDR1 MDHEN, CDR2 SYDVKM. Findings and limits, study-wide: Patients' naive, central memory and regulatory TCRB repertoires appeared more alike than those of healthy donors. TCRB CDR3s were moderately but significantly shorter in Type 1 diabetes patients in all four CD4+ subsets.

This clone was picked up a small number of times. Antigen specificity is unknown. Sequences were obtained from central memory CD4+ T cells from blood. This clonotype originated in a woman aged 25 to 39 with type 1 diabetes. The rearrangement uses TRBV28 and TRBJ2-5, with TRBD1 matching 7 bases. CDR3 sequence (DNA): TGTGCCAGCAGTTCCCGCCCAGGGGGATCGGGAGAGACCCAGTACTTC. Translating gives CASSSRPGGSGETQYF. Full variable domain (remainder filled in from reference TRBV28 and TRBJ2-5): DVKVTQSSRYLVKRTGEKVFLECVQDMDHENMFWYRQDPGLGLRLIYFSYDVKMKEKGDIPEGYSVSREKKERFSLILESASTNQTSMYLCASSSRPGGSGETQYFGPGTRLLVL.